This TCR beta chain is from a study of PD-1 blockade in classical Hodgkin lymphoma. About the research overall: Patients got intravenous nivolumab 3 mg/kg every 2 weeks. Findings and caveats of the study: When nivolumab was started under 1 year after ASCT, patients were excluded. CD4+ TCR diversity climbed significantly by C4D1, unlike CD8+ TCR diversity.

Turning to this clone: Its antigen is as yet unknown.

Germline V gene sequence: CDR1 SGHRS, CDR2 YFSETQ. The CDR3 sequence is 14 residues long. Trimming cost V 0 bases and J 6 bases, with 12 bases left between them. Sequencing used immunoSEQ multiplex PCR; TCRdb keeps in-frame clones, though not all of them. This table holds 20,000 to 30,000 clones, roughly 90% found once. Time point defined: cycle 4 day 1 (C4D1), after more than five weeks of nivolumab. Each patient experienced a relapse that followed autologous stem cell transplantation, and brentuximab vedotin exposure varied. Reported best responses ranged across complete response, partial response or progressive disease.

Sequenced here: peripheral blood mononuclear cells (PBMCs), sampled before the fourth cycle of nivolumab. The chain has TRBV5-1 and TRBJ1-2; TRBD1 is a possible D gene (6 bases). This sequence was found in a human donor with classical Hodgkin lymphoma. The CDR3 DNA sequence: TGCGCCAGCAGCTTGGAGGGGGGGGGCGATGGCTACACCTTC. This encodes CASSLEGGGDGYTF.